The 27 T cell receptor beta chains reported below all come from one sample, sequenced in a study of Graves' ophthalmopathy and Graves' hyperthyroidism. Amplification targeted the TCR beta CDR3 regions, with RNA transcripts as the source material. Second-round multiplex PCR followed a first-round RT-PCR using HTBI primers. A single record per CDR3 protein comes from TCRdb applying MiXCR to the multiplex PCR reads. Of 500,000 to 700,000 distinct CDR3 sequences listed, 35% to 40% were seen once; the top ten hold 3.5% to 5%. The sample taken for sequencing was peripheral blood or thyroid tissue (not recorded which). These receptors were collected from an adult man with Graves' hyperthyroidism.

This clonotype has a count of ten or more. The genes are TRBV19 and TRBJ1-1; 8 positions agree with TRBD1. The ends lost 4 bases at V and 3 bases at J; junction bases unmatched: 4. Looked up from germline, CDR1 is LNHDA and CDR2 is SQIVND (reference sequence). This CDR3 contains 14 residues. The CDR3: CASSTTGADTEAFF. The CDR3 nucleotides read TGTGCCAGTAGTACGACAGGGGCGGACACTGAAGCTTTCTTT.

This clonotype was observed many times. The genes are TRBV7-6 and TRBJ2-7; D unresolved. There are 13 residues in the CDR3. Germline V gene sequence: CDR1 SGHVS, CDR2 FNYEAQ. The V gene lost 1 base and the J gene lost 7 bases, with 11 bases spanning the gap. The CDR3, as DNA: TGTGCCAGCAGCTTAGTTGGGAATAAAGAGCAGTACTTC. This gives the protein CASSLVGNKEQYF. Looking up the rest from reference TRBV7-6 and TRBJ2-7 gives the full variable domain: GAGVSQSPRYKVTKRGQDVALRCDPISGHVSLYWYRQALGQGPEFLTYFNYEAQQDKSGLPNDRFSAERPEGSISTLTIQRTEQRDSAMYRCASSLVGNKEQYFGPGTRLTVT.

The chain is built from TRBV29-1 and TRBJ1-1; D is unresolved. The germline gives CDR1 SQVTM, CDR2 ANQGSEA. The CDR3 contains 11 residues. V lost 4 bases and J 6 bases, leaving 9 bases between the germline ends. This CDR3 is CSVVRVPEAFF. CDR3 DNA sequence: TGCAGCGTTGTACGGGTCCCTGAAGCTTTCTTT.

The genes are TRBV9 and TRBJ2-3, with 10 bases fitting TRBD2. The CDR3 consists of 17 residues. CDR1 and CDR2 from the germline V gene are SGDLS and YYNGEE. With 0 bases clipped from V and 2 bases from J, the junction kept 6 bases outside the gene matches. CDR3 nucleotide sequence: TGTGCCAGCAGCGTAGGTGCTAGCGGGGGATACACAGATACGCAGTATTTT. It encodes CASSVGASGGYTDTQYF. The whole variable domain, remainder taken from reference TRBV9 and TRBJ2-3, is DSGVTQTPKHLITATGQRVTLRCSPRSGDLSVYWYQQSLDQGLQFLIQYYNGEERAKGNILERFSAQQFPDLHSELNLSSLELGDSALYFCASSVGASGGYTDTQYFGPGTRLTVL.

This clonotype has a count of ten or more. CDR3 amino acids: CSVEKDTGELFF. For the CDR3, the DNA is TGCAGCGTTGAAAAGGACACCGGGGAGCTGTTTTTT. The V call is TRBV29-1, the J call TRBJ2-2; D is ambiguous. The CDR3 consists of 12 residues. Germline CDR1 SQVTM, CDR2 ANQGSEA. Trimming took 2 bases from V and 3 from J, leaving 4 bases between them.

Ten or more counts support this clonotype. The chain couples TRBV6-5 to TRBJ2-5, with D possibly being TRBD2 (5 bases). The germline CDR1 and CDR2 sequences are MNHEY and SVGAGI. The ends were cut back, 5 bases at V and 5 bases at J, with 18 bases in the middle. The CDR3 spans 15 residues. CDR3 coding DNA: TGTGCCAGCAGTCCCTTGCTAGCAGGAGACGAGACCCAGTACTTC. As protein: CASSPLLAGDETQYF.

A word on this clonotype: Relative to the germline gene, one junction end is altered; a read error may explain this. The chain links TRBV5-5 to TRBJ2-5; 7 bases fit TRBD1. In germline, CDR1 is SGHKS, CDR2 YYEKEE (reference sequence). CDR3 length: 15 amino acids. CDR3 sequence (DNA): TGCGCCAGCAGCTTGGGGCAGGGGGAAGGAGAGACCCAGTACTTC. Amino acids: CASSLGQGEGETQYF.

The chain is built from TRBV9 and TRBJ2-6; D gene uncertain. The V gene's germline CDR1 is SGDLS and CDR2 YYNGEE. The CDR3 runs 15 residues. Trimming pared 7 bases from V and 2 bases from J, leaving 13 bases between. The CDR3 here is CASSPPIPGANVLTF. The CDR3 region has the DNA TGTGCCAGCTCACCCCCAATTCCTGGGGCCAACGTCCTGACTTTC.

This chain joins TRBV25-1 and TRBJ1-2, with 8 bases that match TRBD1. The V and J ends lost 6 bases and 5 bases, in that order; junction bases with no gene match: 8. The germline gives CDR1 MGHDK, CDR2 SYGVNS. The CDR3 runs to 14 residues. CDR3 region: CASRLSGQGYGYTF. The CDR3 coding sequence is TGTGCCAGCAGATTATCCGGACAGGGTTATGGCTACACCTTC.

The chain carries TRBV19 and TRBJ1-1, with D possibly being TRBD1 (6 bases). Germline V lookup: CDR1 LNHDA, CDR2 SQIVND (reference sequence). This CDR3 is built from 16 residues. The V and J ends lost 6 bases and 0 bases respectively, with 17 bases between them. The CDR3 DNA follows: TGTGCCAGTAGCCTTCGGACAGCCGTAATGAACACTGAAGCTTTCTTT. As protein: CASSLRTAVMNTEAFF.

The chain combines TRBV20-1 with TRBJ2-3; TRBD2 aligns across 10 bases. This CDR3 spans 14 amino acids. From germline, CDR1 is DFQATT and CDR2 SNEGSKA (reference sequence). With V trimmed by 5 bases and J by 4 bases, 6 bases remained unmatched. DNA of the CDR3: TGCAGTGCTCGGACTAGCGGTGAACCAGATACGCAGTATTTT. This encodes CSARTSGEPDTQYF.

Details on this clonotype: A much larger clone lies one base from this, so it may be a read error. CDR3 coding DNA: TGTGCCAGCAGCGTAACACAAGAGGCCCAGTACTTC. The encoded protein is CASSVTQEAQYF. This chain joins TRBV2 and TRBJ2-5; D remains ambiguous. CDR3 size: 12 residues. Germline-derived CDR1 and CDR2 are SNHLY and FYNNEI. The full variable domain, its missing parts supplied by reference TRBV2 and TRBJ2-5, is EPEVTQTPSHQVTQMGQEVILRCVPISNHLYFYWYRQILGQKVEFLVSFYNNEISEKSEIFDDQFSVERPDGSNFTLKIRSTKLEDSAMYFCASSVTQEAQYFGPGTRLLVL.

This clonotype has a count of ten or more. The chain links TRBV20-1 to TRBJ2-2; tentative D call: TRBD2 (5 bases). This CDR3 has 12 residues. Looked up from germline, CDR1 is DFQATT and CDR2 is SNEGSKA (reference sequence). V lost 3 bases and J 5 bases, leaving 7 bases between the germline ends. The CDR3, as DNA: TGCAGTGCTAGTCGCGGGACCGGGGAGCTGTTTTTT. Residues: CSASRGTGELFF.

This clonotype turned up a few times. This rearrangement joins TRBV20-1 to TRBJ1-5; 7 bases agree with TRBD1. Per the germline V gene, CDR1 is DFQATT and CDR2 is SNEGSKA (reference sequence). With V trimmed by 2 bases and J by 6 bases, 10 bases remained unmatched. The CDR3 runs to 15 residues. The CDR3 reads CSARSQGGRAQPQHF. The CDR3 DNA sequence: TGCAGTGCTAGATCCCAAGGGGGCAGGGCTCAGCCCCAGCATTTT.

This clonotype was counted at least ten times. The V call is TRBV2, the J call TRBJ1-5, with TRBD1 matching 9 bases. CDR1 and CDR2 (germline): SNHLY, FYNNEI. The CDR3 extends over 14 amino acids. V lost 8 bases, J lost 4 bases, and 6 bases stayed unmatched. The CDR3 is CASQQGAGNQPQHF. The CDR3 DNA reads as TGTGCCAGCCAACAGGGGGCTGGAAATCAGCCCCAGCATTTT.

This sequence joins TRBV7-2 and TRBJ2-7, with D unresolved. The DNA end is more similar to TRBJ2-1, so the J call may be wrong. The CDR3 extends over 13 amino acids. CDR1 and CDR2 from the germline V gene are SGHTA and FQGNSA. CDR3 nucleotides: TGTGCCAGCAGCTTATTTTTTCGAAATGAGCAGTTCTTC. As protein: CASSLFFRNEQFF.

This clonotype was detected only a few times. The chain is built from TRBV2 and TRBJ1-5; possible D gene TRBD1, 5 bases. V was pared by 5 bases and J by 2 bases, with 16 bases between. The CDR3 has 16 residues. Germline assignment: CDR1 SNHLY and CDR2 FYNNEI. CDR3 bases: TGTGCCAGCAGTTTATCGGGCGGGGGACGCAATCAGCCCCAGCATTTT. This encodes CASSLSGGGRNQPQHF.

The V and J genes are TRBV13 and TRBJ2-2; no firm D call. The CDR3 covers 16 residues. Germline V gene lookup returns CDR1 PRHDT and CDR2 FYEKMQ (reference sequence). Trimming removed 0 bases at V and 3 bases at J, with 11 bases between. The CDR3 DNA sequence: TGTGCCAGCAGCTTAGGATCTCGACTGGACACCGGGGAGCTGTTTTTT. Protein: CASSLGSRLDTGELFF. Combining the CDR3 with reference TRBV13 and TRBJ2-2 gives the whole variable domain AAGVIQSPRHLIKEKRETATLKCYPIPRHDTVYWYQQGPGQDPQFLISFYEKMQSDKGSIPDRFSAQQFSDYHSELNMSSLELGDSALYFCASSLGSRLDTGELFFGEGSRLTVL.

This clonotype has a count of ten or more. The rearrangement uses TRBV29-1 and TRBJ1-3; D remains ambiguous. Trimming took off 4 bases at V and 0 bases at J, with 13 bases between the two ends. Germline values: CDR1 SQVTM, CDR2 ANQGSEA. The CDR3 extends over 15 amino acids. The CDR3 is CSVVKDLFSGNTIYF. Written as DNA, the CDR3 is TGCAGCGTTGTCAAGGACCTGTTCTCTGGAAACACCATATATTTT.

Notes on this clonotype: A read error is likely, as this CDR3 ends without the conserved phenylalanine or tryptophan. V usage is TRBV2 and J usage is TRBJ1-6, with D perhaps TRBD1 (6 bases). Looked up from germline, CDR1 is SNHLY and CDR2 is FYNNEI. The CDR3 runs to 13 residues. The V gene lost 8 bases and the J gene lost 8 bases, with 13 bases spanning the gap. The CDR3 here is CASWGQNDSPLHV. CDR3 nucleotide sequence: TGTGCCAGCTGGGGACAAAATGATTCACCCCTCCACGTT.

This sequence joins TRBV10-3 and TRBJ2-7; a possible D gene is TRBD2 (6 bases). The germline V and J ends were trimmed by 10 bases and 7 bases, with 23 bases remaining between them. The CDR3 sequence is 14 residues long. Looked up from germline, CDR1 is ENHRY and CDR2 is SYGVKD. CDR3 in DNA: TGTGCCAGCAGACACCCCGGAGGGCCCAATGAGCAGTACTTC. It yields the protein CASRHPGGPNEQYF.

This clonotype has a handful of counts. This chain joins TRBV5-5 and TRBJ1-1, with D unresolved. V was pared by 3 bases and J by 6 bases, with 18 bases between. Per the germline V gene, CDR1 is SGHKS and CDR2 is YYEKEE (reference sequence). This CDR3 spans 15 amino acids. In nucleotides, the CDR3 is TGTGCCAGCAGCTCCCAAGATTTCTTAGACGCTGAAGCTTTCTTT. Protein product: CASSSQDFLDAEAFF.

In the case of this clonotype: Germline is not matched at one junction end, which may reflect a read error. V gene TRBV27 combines with J gene TRBJ1-2; 8 bases are a match to TRBD1. This CDR3 is built from 16 residues. CDR1 and CDR2 from the germline V gene are MNHEY and SMNVEV (reference sequence). The CDR3 sequence is CASSPQTGGGNYGHTF. For the CDR3, the DNA is TGTGCCAGCAGTCCTCAAACAGGGGGAGGGAACTATGGCCACACCTTC.

This clonotype was seen repeatedly, ten times or more. V is TRBV5-8 and J is TRBJ2-7, with a weak D call TRBD1 (6 bases). The CDR3 totals 13 residues. The V and J ends lost 4 bases and 2 bases respectively, with 10 bases between them. Germline V gene lookup returns CDR1 SGHTS and CDR2 YDEGEE. DNA for the CDR3: TGTGCCAGCAGCACCCGACAGGCCTACGAGCAGTACTTC. It encodes CASSTRQAYEQYF. The whole variable domain, remainder taken from reference TRBV5-8 and TRBJ2-7, is EAGVTQSPTHLIKTRGQQATLRCSPISGHTSVYWYQQALGLGLQFLLWYDEGEERNRGNFPPRFSGRQFPNYSSELNVNALELEDSALYLCASSTRQAYEQYFGPGTRLTVT.

This clonotype appeared many times. The chain employs TRBV12-3 or TRBV12-4 and TRBJ1-1, with D possibly matching TRBD1 (5 bases). With 7 bases removed from V and 1 base from J, the gap between germline ends came to 13 bases. The CDR3 has 14 residues. DNA of the CDR3: TGTGCCAGCAAAGGGACGGGAAGGAACACTGAAGCTTTCTTT. This codes for CASKGTGRNTEAFF.

The chain has TRBV29-1 and TRBJ2-1; no definite D call. Deletions cut 5 bases from V and 8 bases from J, with 16 bases between. The CDR3 sequence is 13 residues long. The germline CDR1 and CDR2 sequences are SQVTM and ANQGSEA. This CDR3 is CSVKKEIGDEQFF. The CDR3 DNA follows: TGCAGCGTTAAAAAGGAAATTGGAGATGAGCAGTTCTTC.

This clonotype has a count of ten or more. The rearrangement joins TRBV10-3 to TRBJ2-7; no firm D call. CDR3 length: 13 residues. V was clipped by 3 bases and J by 4 bases, with 10 bases between them. The germline V gene has CDR1 ENHRY and CDR2 SYGVKD. CDR3 residues: CAISDDPGYEQYF. The CDR3 DNA reads TGTGCCATCAGTGACGACCCCGGATACGAGCAGTACTTC.